This T cell receptor beta chain stems from a study of response to subunit inactivated influenza vaccine. With respect to this clonotype: Its antigen remains unknown.

TCRdb fed the RT-PCR reads into MiXCR, producing one record per CDR3 protein. The sample has some 800,000 distinct CDR3 sequences; around 20% are singletons. Broader study findings: The authors put forward the suggestion that each seasonal influenza vaccination may bring in only a limited number of new T cells.

The germline V gene has CDR1 MNHEY and CDR2 SMNVEV (reference sequence). The CDR3 runs 14 residues. The V end lost 2 bases, the J end lost 6 bases, and 10 bases lay between the germline ends. The sequenced sample was PBMCs from blood, obtained 4 to 6 days after vaccination. The sequence was obtained from a man in his forties or fifties who received an inactivated influenza vaccine. The chain has TRBV27 and TRBJ2-2, with TRBD2 as a possible D gene (5 bases). CDR3 DNA sequence: TGTGCCAGCAGTTTAGACGGGGTGGCCGGGGAGCTGTTTTTT. It is translated as CASSLDGVAGELFF.